Following are 25 T cell receptor beta chains from one sample sequenced in a study of cytomegalovirus exposure and HLA in healthy donors. The PCR employed 60 Vbeta primers together with 13 Jbeta primers. Sequencing used immunoSEQ multiplex PCR; TCRdb keeps in-frame clones, though not all of them. The sample lists around 85,000 clones; about four fifths were seen once. The material sequenced was PBMCs. The source is a man aged 60-69 years in good health and CMV-seronegative.

The rearrangement uses TRBV15 and TRBJ2-3, with D maybe TRBD1 (7 bases). Trimming left V 5 bases short and J 5 bases short, with 20 bases between. The CDR3 loop spans 16 amino acids. CDR1 and CDR2 from the germline V gene are LNHNV and YYDKDF (reference sequence). The CDR3 nucleotides read TGTGCCACCAGCCTATCCCAGGGGGGCCAAGGAGATACGCAGTATTTT. Encoded protein: CATSLSQGGQGDTQYF. The whole variable domain, remainder taken from reference TRBV15 and TRBJ2-3, is DAMVIQNPRYQVTQFGKPVTLSCSQTLNHNVMYWYQQKSSQAPKLLFHYYDKDFNNEADTPDNFQSRRPNTSFCFLDIRSPGLGDTAMYLCATSLSQGGQGDTQYFGPGTRLTVL.

This clone turned up a few times. The V gene is TRBV6-1, the J gene TRBJ2-2, with 8 nucleotides matching TRBD2. Germline-derived CDR1 and CDR2 are MNHNS and SASEGT. Trimming removed 3 bases from V and 7 bases from J; junction bases left unmatched: 10. The CDR3 runs to 16 residues. In DNA, the CDR3 is TGTGCCAGCAGTGAGGGAACGGGGGGGCCTATCGGGGAGCTGTTTTTT. Translation: CASSEGTGGPIGELFF.

This chain links TRBV5-6 with TRBJ2-7; 8 nucleotides line up with TRBD1. The V gene end was trimmed by 4 bases and the J gene end by 5 bases; junction bases not matched to a gene: 5. CDR1 and CDR2 from the germline V gene are SGHDT and YYEEEE. The CDR3 consists of 13 residues. CDR3 residues: CASSPGQGHEQYF. The DNA for the CDR3 is TGTGCCAGCAGCCCCGGACAGGGCCACGAGCAGTACTTC.

This clone has more than one count but fewer than ten. V is TRBV6-5 and J is TRBJ1-5; D not resolved. The V end was cut by 4 bases, the J end by 5 bases, with 3 bases between. Germline assignment: CDR1 MNHEY and CDR2 SVGAGI. This CDR3 contains 11 residues. The CDR3 loop is CASSLDQPQHF. The CDR3 nucleotides read TGTGCCAGCAGTTTAGATCAGCCCCAGCATTTT.

The sample holds a few counts of this clone. This chain connects TRBV30 to TRBJ2-5; no reliable D call. The CDR3 spans 12 residues. Between the trimmed V and J ends, which lost 1 base and 5 bases, there was a span of 8 bases. Per germline, CDR1 GTSNPN and CDR2 SVGIG (reference sequence). The CDR3 sequence: CAWSGARETQYF. The CDR3 nucleotides read TGTGCCTGGAGTGGGGCAAGGGAGACCCAGTACTTC.

The genes are TRBV10-3 and TRBJ1-4; perhaps TRBD1 as D (5 bases). The CDR3 spans 13 residues. V was shortened by 7 bases and J by 4 bases, with 10 bases between the two germline ends. The V gene's germline CDR1 is ENHRY and CDR2 SYGVKD. CDR3: CAITGGVNEKLFF. For the CDR3, the DNA is TGTGCCATCACCGGGGGGGTTAATGAAAAACTGTTTTTT.

This sequence joins TRBV6-5 and TRBJ1-1; 8 nucleotides line up with TRBD1. After removal of 4 bases from V and 8 bases from J, the junction contained 12 bases not matched to a gene. This CDR3 has 15 residues. Germline lookup yields CDR1 MNHEY and CDR2 SVGAGI. Here the CDR3 reads CASSSSRTGRGEAFF. DNA for the CDR3: TGTGCCAGCAGTTCCTCCCGGACAGGGAGGGGAGAAGCTTTCTTT.

This clone came up once. The genes are TRBV28 and TRBJ1-1, with D possibly TRBD1 on 5 matching bases. The germline gives CDR1 MDHEN, CDR2 SYDVKM. This CDR3 is 15 amino acids long. Trimming took 1 base from V and 4 from J, leaving 13 bases between them. CDR3 in DNA: TGTGCCAGCAGTTTATTGCCAGGGTTGAGCACTGAAGCTTTCTTT. The encoded protein is CASSLLPGLSTEAFF.

The chain uses TRBV7-8 and TRBJ1-1; no firm D call. Germline V CDR1 and CDR2: SGHVS, FQNEAQ. The V end lost 2 bases, the J end lost 0 bases, and 7 bases lay between the germline ends. CDR3 length: 14 amino acids. The CDR3 sequence is CASSLSRLNTEAFF. As DNA, the CDR3 is TGTGCCAGCAGCTTATCCAGGTTGAACACTGAAGCTTTCTTT.

This clone turned up a few times. The rearrangement joins TRBV18 to TRBJ1-1, with a possible D match to TRBD1 (5 bases). V lost 6 bases and J lost 5, with 16 bases in between. The CDR3 has 14 residues. Per germline, CDR1 KGHSH and CDR2 LQKENI. The CDR3 here is CASSPGLGGTEAFF. The CDR3 coding sequence is TGTGCCAGCTCTCCGGGGCTCGGGGGGACTGAAGCTTTCTTT.

This clone was detected a few times. The chain employs TRBV6-1 and TRBJ2-7, with unresolved D. The CDR3 runs to 12 residues. Germline V lookup: CDR1 MNHNS, CDR2 SASEGT. V was cut by 0 bases and J by 4 bases, with 4 bases left in between. The CDR3 here is CASSEARYEQYF. CDR3 sequence (DNA): TGTGCCAGCAGTGAAGCGCGATACGAGCAGTACTTC.

The rearrangement uses TRBV5-1 and TRBJ1-2; the match to TRBD1 covers 9 bases. The CDR3 covers 14 residues. Germline lookup yields CDR1 SGHRS and CDR2 YFSETQ. J lost 4 bases, V lost 4 bases, and 5 bases had no gene match. CDR3: CASSPGQGSYGYTF. The CDR3 DNA reads as TGCGCCAGCAGCCCCGGACAGGGGAGCTATGGCTACACCTTC.

This clone was picked up a small number of times. The V call is TRBV6-1, the J call TRBJ1-1; TRBD1 matches 8 bases. V shed 7 bases, J shed 5 bases, and the junction held 6 bases outside the gene matches. This CDR3 is 13 amino acids long. Germline CDR1 reads MNHNS; CDR2 reads SASEGT. The CDR3 reads CASTQTGGTEAFF. For the CDR3, the DNA is TGTGCCAGCACCCAAACAGGGGGGACTGAAGCTTTCTTT.

The CDR3 protein is CASSHEPATGELFF. In DNA, the CDR3 is TGTGCCAGCAGCCACGAACCAGCGACCGGGGAGCTGTTTTTT. This chain uses TRBV27 with TRBJ2-2; D is ambiguous. This CDR3 region has 14 residues. Per the germline V gene, CDR1 is MNHEY and CDR2 is SMNVEV (reference sequence). V was shortened by 6 bases and J by 5 bases, with 13 bases between the two germline ends.

This CDR3 is CASSEAESPTGELFF. The CDR3 DNA reads TGTGCCAGCAGTGAAGCTGAGTCTCCTACCGGGGAGCTGTTTTTT. The chain recombines TRBV2 with TRBJ2-2; D ambiguous. V dropped 0 bases and J dropped 5 bases, with 10 bases sitting between them. The CDR3 is 15 residues long. Germline CDR1 is SNHLY and CDR2 is FYNNEI.

The V gene is TRBV6-5, the J gene TRBJ1-3; D remains ambiguous. The CDR3 is 13 residues long. V lost 5 bases, J lost 1 base, and 6 bases lay in between. The V gene's germline CDR1 is MNHEY and CDR2 SVGAGI. In DNA, the CDR3 is TGTGCCAGCAGTCGGAGGTCTGGAAACACCATATATTTT. Translating it yields CASSRRSGNTIYF.

V and J are TRBV5-1 and TRBJ2-3, with TRBD2 matching 11 bases. The V segment lost 0 bases and the J segment 0 bases; nucleotides outside the gene matches: 3. CDR1 is SGHRS, CDR2 YFSETQ, per germline. There are 17 residues in the CDR3. The CDR3: CASSLAGLAESTDTQYF. The DNA for the CDR3 is TGCGCCAGCAGCTTGGCGGGACTAGCGGAAAGCACAGATACGCAGTATTTT.

For the CDR3, the DNA is TGTGCCAGCAGCTTGGCCATCACTGAAGCTTTCTTT. Translating it yields CASSLAITEAFF. J is TRBJ1-1 and V is TRBV5-5; D unresolved. With 0 bases removed from V and 4 bases from J, the gap between germline ends came to 4 bases. The CDR3 is made up of 12 amino acids. Germline V CDR1 and CDR2: SGHKS, YYEKEE (reference sequence). Combining the CDR3 with reference TRBV5-5 and TRBJ1-1 gives the whole variable domain DAGVTQSPTHLIKTRGQQVTLRCSPISGHKSVSWYQQVLGQGPQFIFQYYEKEERGRGNFPDRFSARQFPNYSSELNVNALLLGDSALYLCASSLAITEAFFGQGTRLTVV.

This clone was seen a single time. The genes are TRBV15 and TRBJ2-1; 8 bases agree with TRBD2. J gave up 12 bases and V 5 bases, and 12 bases lay outside the gene matches. This CDR3 is 14 amino acids long. The germline V gene encodes CDR1 LNHNV and CDR2 YYDKDF (reference sequence). CDR3 sequence reads: CATSGTSGPIAQFF. As DNA, the CDR3 is TGTGCCACCAGCGGGACTAGTGGGCCAATAGCGCAGTTCTTC.

The V call is TRBV4-1, the J call TRBJ1-2; no clear D gene. The CDR3 spans 14 residues. Deletions cut 0 bases from V and 4 bases from J, with 9 bases between. The germline gives CDR1 MGHRA, CDR2 YSYEKL. CDR3 sequence reads: CASSQDPVTYGYTF. Here the CDR3 DNA reads TGCGCCAGCAGCCAAGATCCGGTTACCTATGGCTACACCTTC.

V gene TRBV6-1 combines with J gene TRBJ2-1, with 9 bases fitting TRBD2. V gave up 3 bases and J gave up 4 bases; unmatched junction bases: 4. Germline CDR1 reads MNHNS; CDR2 reads SASEGT. The CDR3 loop spans 15 amino acids. The CDR3 protein is CASSEMAGGYNEQFF. As DNA, the CDR3 is TGTGCCAGCAGTGAGATGGCGGGGGGGTACAATGAGCAGTTCTTC.

The rearrangement links TRBV6-1 to TRBJ1-2, with D possibly TRBD1 on 5 matching bases. The CDR3 totals 13 residues. Between the trimmed V and J ends, which lost 6 bases and 8 bases, there was a span of 16 bases. CDR1 and CDR2 from the germline V gene are MNHNS and SASEGT. The CDR3 coding sequence is TGTGCCAGCAGCGCCGGGACTGGTCGAGGCTACACCTTC. Translated: CASSAGTGRGYTF.

The V gene is TRBV29-1, the J gene TRBJ2-7; 8 bases agree with TRBD1. The germline gives CDR1 SQVTM, CDR2 ANQGSEA. The CDR3 runs to 15 residues. The J segment lost 2 bases and the V segment lost 5 bases, leaving 11 bases of the junction unmatched. The CDR3 nucleotides are TGCAGCGTTACCGGAACGGACAGGGAGACCTACGAGCAGTACTTC. Translation gives CSVTGTDRETYEQYF.

Turning to this clone: The junction differs from germline at one of its ends, possibly a read error. This chain joins TRBV30 and TRBJ2-4; the D gene is possibly TRBD1 (7 bases). The CDR3 totals 14 residues. CDR1 is GTSNPN, CDR2 SVGIG, per germline (reference sequence). The CDR3 sequence is CVWGETGTKNIQYF. CDR3 DNA sequence: TGTGTCTGGGGGGAGACAGGGACCAAAAACATTCAGTACTTC.

The chain joins TRBV4-1 to TRBJ2-7, with 9 positions matching TRBD2. From germline, CDR1 is MGHRA and CDR2 YSYEKL. This CDR3 is 15 amino acids long. V lost 0 bases and J lost 3; bases outside the gene matches: 3. The CDR3 protein is CASSQEGTSSYEQYF. In DNA form, the CDR3 reads TGCGCCAGCAGCCAAGAAGGGACTAGCAGCTACGAGCAGTACTTC.